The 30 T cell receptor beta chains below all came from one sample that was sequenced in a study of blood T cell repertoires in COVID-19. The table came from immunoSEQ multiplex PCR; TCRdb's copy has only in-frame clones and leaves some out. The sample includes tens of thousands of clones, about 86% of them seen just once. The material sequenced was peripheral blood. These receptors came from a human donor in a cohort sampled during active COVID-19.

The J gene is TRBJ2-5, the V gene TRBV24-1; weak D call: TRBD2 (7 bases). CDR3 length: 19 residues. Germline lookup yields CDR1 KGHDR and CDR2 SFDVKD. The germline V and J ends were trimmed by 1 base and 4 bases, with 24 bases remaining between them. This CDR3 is CATSDFSDLGGGTRETQYF. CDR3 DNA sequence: TGTGCCACCAGTGATTTTTCGGACCTGGGAGGGGGTACGAGAGAGACCCAGTACTTC.

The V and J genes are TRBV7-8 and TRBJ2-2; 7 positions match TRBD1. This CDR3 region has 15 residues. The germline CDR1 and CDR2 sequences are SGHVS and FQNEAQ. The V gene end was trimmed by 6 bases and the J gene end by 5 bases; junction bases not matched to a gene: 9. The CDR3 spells CASSPNRGYTGELFF. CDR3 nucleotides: TGTGCCAGCAGTCCCAACAGGGGATATACCGGGGAGCTGTTTTTT.

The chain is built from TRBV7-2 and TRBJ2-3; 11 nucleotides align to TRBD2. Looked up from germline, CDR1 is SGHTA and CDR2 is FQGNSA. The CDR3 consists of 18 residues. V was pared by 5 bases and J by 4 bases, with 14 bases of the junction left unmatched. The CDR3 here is CASSPVVAGGPRPDTQYF. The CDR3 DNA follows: TGTGCCAGCAGCCCCGTGGTAGCGGGGGGGCCTAGGCCAGATACGCAGTATTTT. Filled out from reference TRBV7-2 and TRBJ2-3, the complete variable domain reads GAGVSQSPSNKVTEKGKDVELRCDPISGHTALYWYRQSLGQGLEFLIYFQGNSAPDKSGLPSDRFSAERTGGSVSTLTIQRTQQEDSAVYLCASSPVVAGGPRPDTQYFGPGTRLTVL.

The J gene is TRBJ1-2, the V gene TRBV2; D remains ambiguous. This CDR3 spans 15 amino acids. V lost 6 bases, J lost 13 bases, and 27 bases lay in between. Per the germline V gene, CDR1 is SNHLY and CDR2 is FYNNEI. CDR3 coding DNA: TGTGCCAGCAGACAAGATGGCGGGGTTTTGAGGGAGTCCACCTTC. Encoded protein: CASRQDGGVLRESTF.

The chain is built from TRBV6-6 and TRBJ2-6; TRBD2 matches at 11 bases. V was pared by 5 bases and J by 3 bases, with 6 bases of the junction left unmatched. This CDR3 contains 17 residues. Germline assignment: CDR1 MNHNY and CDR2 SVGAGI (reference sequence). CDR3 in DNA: TGTGCCAGCAGTCTTAGCGGGGGGGCATTTGGGGCCAACGTCCTGACTTTC. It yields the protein CASSLSGGAFGANVLTF.

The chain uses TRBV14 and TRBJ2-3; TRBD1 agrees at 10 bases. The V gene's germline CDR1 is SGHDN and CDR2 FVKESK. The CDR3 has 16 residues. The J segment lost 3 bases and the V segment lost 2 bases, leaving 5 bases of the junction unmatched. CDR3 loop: CASSQIPGQGTDTQYF. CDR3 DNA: TGTGCCAGCAGCCAAATCCCGGGACAGGGGACAGATACGCAGTATTTT.

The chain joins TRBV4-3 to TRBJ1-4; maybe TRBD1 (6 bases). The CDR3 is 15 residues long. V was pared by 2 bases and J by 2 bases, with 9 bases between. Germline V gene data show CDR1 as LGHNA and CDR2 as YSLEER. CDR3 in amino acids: CASSQPGHTNEKLFF. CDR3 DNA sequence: TGCGCCAGCAGCCAACCGGGACACACTAATGAAAAACTGTTTTTT.

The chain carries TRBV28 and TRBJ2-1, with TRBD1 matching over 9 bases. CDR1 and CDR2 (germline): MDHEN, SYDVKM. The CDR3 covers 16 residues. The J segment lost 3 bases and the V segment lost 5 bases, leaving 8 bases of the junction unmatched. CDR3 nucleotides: TGTGCCAGCAGTCCTATTGGACAGGGGAACTACAATGAGCAGTTCTTC. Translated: CASSPIGQGNYNEQFF.

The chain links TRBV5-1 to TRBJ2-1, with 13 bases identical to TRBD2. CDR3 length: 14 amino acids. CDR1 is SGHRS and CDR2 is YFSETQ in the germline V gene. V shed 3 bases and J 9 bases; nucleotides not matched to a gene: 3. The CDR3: CASSWTSGGSEQFF. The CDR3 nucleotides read TGCGCCAGCAGCTGGACTAGCGGGGGAAGTGAGCAGTTCTTC.

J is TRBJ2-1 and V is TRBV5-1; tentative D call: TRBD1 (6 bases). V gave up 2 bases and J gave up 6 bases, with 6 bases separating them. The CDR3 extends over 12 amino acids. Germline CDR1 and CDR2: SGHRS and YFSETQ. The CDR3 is CASSFRGNEQFF. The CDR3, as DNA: TGCGCCAGCAGCTTCAGGGGCAATGAGCAGTTCTTC.

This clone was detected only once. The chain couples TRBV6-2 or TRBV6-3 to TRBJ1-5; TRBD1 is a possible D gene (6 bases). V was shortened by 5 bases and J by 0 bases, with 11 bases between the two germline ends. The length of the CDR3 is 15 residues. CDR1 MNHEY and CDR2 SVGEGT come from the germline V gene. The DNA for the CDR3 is TGTGCCAGCAGTCAGGGACAACTTAGCAATCAGCCCCAGCATTTT. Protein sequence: CASSQGQLSNQPQHF.

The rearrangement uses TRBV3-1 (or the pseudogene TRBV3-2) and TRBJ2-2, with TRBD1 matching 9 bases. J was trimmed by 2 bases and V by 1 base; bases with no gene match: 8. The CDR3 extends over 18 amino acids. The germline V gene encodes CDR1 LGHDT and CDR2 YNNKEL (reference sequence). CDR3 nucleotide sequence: TGTGCCAGCAGCCAAGTCCGGGGGACAGGGTATAACACCGGGGAGCTGTTTTTT. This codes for CASSQVRGTGYNTGELFF.

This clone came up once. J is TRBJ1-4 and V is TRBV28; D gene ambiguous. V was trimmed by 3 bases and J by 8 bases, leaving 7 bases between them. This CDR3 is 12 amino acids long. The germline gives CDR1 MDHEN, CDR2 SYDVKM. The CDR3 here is CASSFPLEKLFF. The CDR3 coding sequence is TGTGCCAGCAGTTTCCCGCTAGAAAAACTGTTTTTT. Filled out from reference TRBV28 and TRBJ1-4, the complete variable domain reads DVKVTQSSRYLVKRTGEKVFLECVQDMDHENMFWYRQDPGLGLRLIYFSYDVKMKEKGDIPEGYSVSREKKERFSLILESASTNQTSMYLCASSFPLEKLFFGSGTQLSVL.

CDR3 in DNA: TGTGCCAGCTCACCACCGACTAGCGTGGCAGATACGCAGTATTTT. This encodes CASSPPTSVADTQYF. This rearrangement joins TRBV18 to TRBJ2-3, with TRBD2 matching over 8 bases. This CDR3 contains 15 residues. The J segment lost 4 bases and the V segment lost 0 bases, leaving 3 bases of the junction unmatched. Germline lookup yields CDR1 KGHSH and CDR2 LQKENI.

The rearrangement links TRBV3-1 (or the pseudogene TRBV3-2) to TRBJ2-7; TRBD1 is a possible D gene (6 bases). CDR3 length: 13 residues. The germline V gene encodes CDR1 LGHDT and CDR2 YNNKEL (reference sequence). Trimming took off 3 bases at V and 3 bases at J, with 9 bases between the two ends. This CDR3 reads CASSQGRGYEQYV. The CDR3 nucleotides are TGTGCCAGCAGCCAGGGCAGGGGCTACGAGCAGTACGTC.

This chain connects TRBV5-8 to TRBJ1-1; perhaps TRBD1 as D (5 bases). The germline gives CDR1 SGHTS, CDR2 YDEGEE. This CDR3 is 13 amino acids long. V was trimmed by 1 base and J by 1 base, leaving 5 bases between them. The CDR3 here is CASSLTGNTEAFF. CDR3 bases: TGTGCCAGCAGCTTGACAGGGAACACTGAAGCTTTCTTT.

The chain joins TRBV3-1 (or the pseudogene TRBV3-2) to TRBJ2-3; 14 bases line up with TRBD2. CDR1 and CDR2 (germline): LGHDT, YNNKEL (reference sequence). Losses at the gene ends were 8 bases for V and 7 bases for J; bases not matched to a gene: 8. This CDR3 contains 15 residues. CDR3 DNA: TGTGCCAGCCACCGGGGACTAGCGGGGGAGAATACGCAGTATTTT. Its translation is CASHRGLAGENTQYF.

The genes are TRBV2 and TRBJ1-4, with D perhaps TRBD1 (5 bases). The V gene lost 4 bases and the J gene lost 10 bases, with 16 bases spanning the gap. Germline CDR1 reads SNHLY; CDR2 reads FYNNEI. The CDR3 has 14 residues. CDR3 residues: CASSVQGRDVKLFF. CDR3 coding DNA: TGTGCCAGCAGTGTGCAGGGTCGCGATGTAAAACTGTTTTTT.

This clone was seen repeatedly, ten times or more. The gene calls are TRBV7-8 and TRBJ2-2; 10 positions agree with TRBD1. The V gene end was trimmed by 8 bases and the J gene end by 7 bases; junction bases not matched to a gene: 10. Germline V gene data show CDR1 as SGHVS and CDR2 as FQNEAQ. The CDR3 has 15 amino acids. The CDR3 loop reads CASEIGQGGIGELFF. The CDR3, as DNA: TGTGCCAGCGAAATAGGACAGGGGGGGATCGGGGAGCTGTTTTTT.

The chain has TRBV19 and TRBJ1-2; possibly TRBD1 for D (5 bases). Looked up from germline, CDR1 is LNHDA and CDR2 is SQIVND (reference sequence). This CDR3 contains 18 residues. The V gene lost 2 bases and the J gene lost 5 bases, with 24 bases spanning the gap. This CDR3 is CASSISRDPSVGRYGYTF. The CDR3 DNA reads TGTGCCAGTAGTATAAGCCGGGACCCGAGCGTGGGGAGGTATGGCTACACCTTC.

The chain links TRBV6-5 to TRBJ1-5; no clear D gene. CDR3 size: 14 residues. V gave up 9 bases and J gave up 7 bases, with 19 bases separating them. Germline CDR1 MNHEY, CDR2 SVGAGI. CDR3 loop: CASHLSFGLQPQHF. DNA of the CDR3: TGTGCCAGTCACTTGAGTTTCGGTCTACAGCCCCAGCATTTT.

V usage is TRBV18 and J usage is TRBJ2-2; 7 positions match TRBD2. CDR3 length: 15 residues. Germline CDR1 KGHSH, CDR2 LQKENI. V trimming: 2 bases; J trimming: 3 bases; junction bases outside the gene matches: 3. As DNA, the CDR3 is TGTGCCAGCTCACCAGTCGCGGGGGACACCGGGGAGCTGTTTTTT. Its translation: CASSPVAGDTGELFF.

The CDR3 bases are TGTGCCATCAGTGATACGGGACAGCAGAACACTGAAGCTTTCTTT. This sequence encodes CAISDTGQQNTEAFF. The V call is TRBV10-3, the J call TRBJ1-1, with TRBD1 matching 7 bases. This CDR3 comprises 15 residues. Germline V gene sequence: CDR1 ENHRY, CDR2 SYGVKD. Germline trimming cut 3 bases from V and 1 base from J; bases unmatched to any gene: 5.

Written as DNA, the CDR3 is TGTGCCAGCAGCTTGGCTACAGGGTCCCCACATTATGGCTACACCTTC. Translation: CASSLATGSPHYGYTF. The chain carries TRBV5-8 and TRBJ1-2; possible D gene TRBD1, 6 bases. In germline, CDR1 is SGHTS, CDR2 YDEGEE. The length of the CDR3 is 16 residues. Between the trimmed V and J ends, which lost 0 bases and 5 bases, there was a span of 17 bases.

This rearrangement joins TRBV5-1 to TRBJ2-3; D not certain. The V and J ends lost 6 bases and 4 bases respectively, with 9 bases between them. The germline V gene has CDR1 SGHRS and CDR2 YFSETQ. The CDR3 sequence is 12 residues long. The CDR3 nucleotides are TGCGCCAGCACCGTAAACTCAGATACGCAGTATTTT. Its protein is CASTVNSDTQYF.

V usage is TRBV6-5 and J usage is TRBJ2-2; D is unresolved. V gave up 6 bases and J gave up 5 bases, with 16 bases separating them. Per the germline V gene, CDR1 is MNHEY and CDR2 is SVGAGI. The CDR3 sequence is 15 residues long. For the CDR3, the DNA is TGTGCCAGCAGGCGGCCGGTGTCACCGACCGGGGAGCTGTTTTTT. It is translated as CASRRPVSPTGELFF.

CDR3 protein: CASSIVPPGGYSNQPQHF. The CDR3 DNA sequence: TGTGCCAGTAGTATAGTCCCCCCAGGGGGTTATAGCAATCAGCCCCAGCATTTT. This sequence joins TRBV19 and TRBJ1-5; 7 bases are shared with TRBD1. The V segment lost 1 base and the J segment 0 bases; nucleotides outside the gene matches: 9. Germline values: CDR1 LNHDA, CDR2 SQIVND (reference sequence). The CDR3 is made up of 18 amino acids.

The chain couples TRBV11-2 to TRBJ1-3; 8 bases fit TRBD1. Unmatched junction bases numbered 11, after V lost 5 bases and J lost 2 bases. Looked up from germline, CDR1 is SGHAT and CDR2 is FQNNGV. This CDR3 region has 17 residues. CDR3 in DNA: TGTGCCAGCAGCCCAGGACAGGGTGCTTGGGCTGGAAACACCATATATTTT. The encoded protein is CASSPGQGAWAGNTIYF.

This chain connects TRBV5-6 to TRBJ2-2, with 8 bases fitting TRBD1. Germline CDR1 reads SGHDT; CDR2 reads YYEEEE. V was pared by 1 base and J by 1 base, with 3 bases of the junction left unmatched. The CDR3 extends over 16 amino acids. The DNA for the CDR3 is TGTGCCAGCAGCTTGTGGGACAGGTGGAACACCGGGGAGCTGTTTTTT. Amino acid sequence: CASSLWDRWNTGELFF. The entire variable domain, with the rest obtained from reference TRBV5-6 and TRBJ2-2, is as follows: DAGVTQSPTHLIKTRGQQVTLRCSPKSGHDTVSWYQQALGQGPQFIFQYYEEEERQRGNFPDRFSGHQFPNYSSELNVNALLLGDSALYLCASSLWDRWNTGELFFGEGSRLTVL.

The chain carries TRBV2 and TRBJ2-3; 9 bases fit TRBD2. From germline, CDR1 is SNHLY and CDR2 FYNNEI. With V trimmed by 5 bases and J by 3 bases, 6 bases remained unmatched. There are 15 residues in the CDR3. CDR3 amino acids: CASSSLAGSTDTQYF. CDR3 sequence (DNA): TGTGCCAGCAGTTCCCTAGCGGGGTCTACAGATACGCAGTATTTT.